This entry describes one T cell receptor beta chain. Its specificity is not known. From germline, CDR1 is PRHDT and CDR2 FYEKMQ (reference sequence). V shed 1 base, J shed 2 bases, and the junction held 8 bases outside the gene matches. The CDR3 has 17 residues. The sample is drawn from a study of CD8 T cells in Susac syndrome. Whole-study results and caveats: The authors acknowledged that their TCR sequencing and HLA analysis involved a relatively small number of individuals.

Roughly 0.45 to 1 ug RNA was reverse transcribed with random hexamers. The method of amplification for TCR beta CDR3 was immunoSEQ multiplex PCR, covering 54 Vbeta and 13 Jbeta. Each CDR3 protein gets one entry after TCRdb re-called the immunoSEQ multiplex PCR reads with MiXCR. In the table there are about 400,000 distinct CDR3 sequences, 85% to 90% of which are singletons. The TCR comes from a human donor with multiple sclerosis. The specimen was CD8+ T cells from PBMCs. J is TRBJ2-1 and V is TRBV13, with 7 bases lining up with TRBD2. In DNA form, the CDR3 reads TGTGCCAGCAGCTTAGTAGGGGCGGGAGTCGCCTACAATGAGCAGTTCTTC. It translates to CASSLVGAGVAYNEQFF. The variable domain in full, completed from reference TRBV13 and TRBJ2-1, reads AAGVIQSPRHLIKEKRETATLKCYPIPRHDTVYWYQQGPGQDPQFLISFYEKMQSDKGSIPDRFSAQQFSDYHSELNMSSLELGDSALYFCASSLVGAGVAYNEQFFGPGTRLTVL.